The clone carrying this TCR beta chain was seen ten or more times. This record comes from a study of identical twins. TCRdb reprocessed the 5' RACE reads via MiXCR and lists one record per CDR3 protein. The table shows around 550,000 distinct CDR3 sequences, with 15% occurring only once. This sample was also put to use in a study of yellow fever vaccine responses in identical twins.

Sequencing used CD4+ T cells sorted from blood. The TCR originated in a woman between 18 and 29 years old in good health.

CDR3 in amino acids: CASSQDLGLGNSPLHF. The DNA for the CDR3 is TGTGCCAGCAGCCAGGATTTGGGGCTTGGTAATTCACCCCTCCACTTT. V usage is TRBV3-1 and J usage is TRBJ1-6; a weak D match, TRBD1 (5 bases). The length of the CDR3 is 16 residues. Germline assignment: CDR1 LGHDT and CDR2 YNNKEL (reference sequence). Trimming removed 3 bases from V and 6 bases from J, with 15 bases in between.